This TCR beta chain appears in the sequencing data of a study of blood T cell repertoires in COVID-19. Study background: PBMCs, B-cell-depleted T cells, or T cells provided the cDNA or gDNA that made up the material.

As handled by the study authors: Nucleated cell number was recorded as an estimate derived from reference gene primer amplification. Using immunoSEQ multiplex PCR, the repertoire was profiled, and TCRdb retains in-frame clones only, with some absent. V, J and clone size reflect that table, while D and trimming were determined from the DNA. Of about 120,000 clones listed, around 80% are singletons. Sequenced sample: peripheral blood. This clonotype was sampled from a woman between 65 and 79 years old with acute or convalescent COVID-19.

The CDR3 protein is CASSSRVGNTEAFF. The CDR3 DNA reads TGTGCCAGCAGTTCCAGGGTAGGTAACACTGAAGCTTTCTTT. V is TRBV6-5 and J is TRBJ1-1, with D perhaps TRBD1 (5 bases). This CDR3 is 14 amino acids long. Germline loops: CDR1 MNHEY, CDR2 SVGAGI. Trimming left V 4 bases short and J 2 bases short, with 11 bases between.